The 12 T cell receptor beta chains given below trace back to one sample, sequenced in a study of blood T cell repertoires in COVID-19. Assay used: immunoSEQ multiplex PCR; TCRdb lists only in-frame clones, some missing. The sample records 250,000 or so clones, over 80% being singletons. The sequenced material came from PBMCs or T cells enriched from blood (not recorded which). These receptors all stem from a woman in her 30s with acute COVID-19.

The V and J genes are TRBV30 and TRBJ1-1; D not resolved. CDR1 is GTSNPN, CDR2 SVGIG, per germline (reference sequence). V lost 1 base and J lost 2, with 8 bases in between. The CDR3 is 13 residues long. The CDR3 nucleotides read TGTGCCTGGAGTGGGGCTGTAAACACTGAAGCTTTCTTT. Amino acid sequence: CAWSGAVNTEAFF.

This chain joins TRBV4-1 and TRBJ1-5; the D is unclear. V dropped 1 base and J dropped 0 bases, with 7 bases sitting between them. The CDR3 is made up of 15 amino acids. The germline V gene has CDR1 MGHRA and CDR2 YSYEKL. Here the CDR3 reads CASSQVRDSNQPQHF. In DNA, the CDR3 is TGCGCCAGCAGCCAAGTTCGGGATAGCAATCAGCCCCAGCATTTT.

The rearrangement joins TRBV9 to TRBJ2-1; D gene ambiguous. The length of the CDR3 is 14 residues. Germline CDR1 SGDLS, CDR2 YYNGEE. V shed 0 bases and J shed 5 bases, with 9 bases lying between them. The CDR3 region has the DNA TGTGCCAGCAGCGTAGCTGGGCCAGACAATGAGCAGTTCTTC. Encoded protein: CASSVAGPDNEQFF.

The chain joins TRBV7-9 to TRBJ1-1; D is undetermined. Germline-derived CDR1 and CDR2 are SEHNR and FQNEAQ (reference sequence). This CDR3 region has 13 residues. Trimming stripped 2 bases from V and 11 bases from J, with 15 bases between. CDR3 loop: CASSLSRVGGAFF. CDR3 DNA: TGTGCCAGCAGCTTAAGTAGAGTGGGAGGGGCTTTCTTT.

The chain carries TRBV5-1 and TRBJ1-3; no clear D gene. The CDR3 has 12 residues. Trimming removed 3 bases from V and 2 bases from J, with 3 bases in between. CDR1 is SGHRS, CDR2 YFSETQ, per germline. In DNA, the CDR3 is TGCGCCAGCAGCTCTCCTGGAAACACCATATATTTT. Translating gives CASSSPGNTIYF.

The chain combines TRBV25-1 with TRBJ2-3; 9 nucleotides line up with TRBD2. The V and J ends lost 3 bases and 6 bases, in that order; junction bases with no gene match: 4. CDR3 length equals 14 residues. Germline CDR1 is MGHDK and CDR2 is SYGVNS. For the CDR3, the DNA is TGTGCCAGCAGTGAGTCTAGCGGGGCGGATACGCAGTATTTT. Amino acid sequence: CASSESSGADTQYF.

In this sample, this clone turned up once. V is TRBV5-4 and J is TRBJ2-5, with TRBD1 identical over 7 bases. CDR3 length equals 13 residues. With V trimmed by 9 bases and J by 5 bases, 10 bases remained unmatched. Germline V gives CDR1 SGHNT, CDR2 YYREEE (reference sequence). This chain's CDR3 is CATQQGKMETQYF. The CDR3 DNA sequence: TGTGCCACCCAACAGGGGAAGATGGAGACCCAGTACTTC.

CDR3: CASSGTSGGTTDTQYF. The DNA of the CDR3 is TGCGCCAGCAGCGGGACTAGCGGGGGGACCACAGATACGCAGTATTTT. This chain links TRBV23-1 with TRBJ2-3; 15 bases fit TRBD2. TRBV23-1 is given ORF status, its function remaining uncertain. This CDR3 contains 16 residues. V shed 6 bases, J shed 2 bases, and the junction held 3 bases outside the gene matches.

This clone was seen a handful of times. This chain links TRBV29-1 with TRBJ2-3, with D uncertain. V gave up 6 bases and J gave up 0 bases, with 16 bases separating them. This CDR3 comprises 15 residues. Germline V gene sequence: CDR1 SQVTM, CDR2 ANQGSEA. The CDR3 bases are TGCAGCGTGGTCGTAGGAGAACCTAGCACAGATACGCAGTATTTT. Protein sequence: CSVVVGEPSTDTQYF.

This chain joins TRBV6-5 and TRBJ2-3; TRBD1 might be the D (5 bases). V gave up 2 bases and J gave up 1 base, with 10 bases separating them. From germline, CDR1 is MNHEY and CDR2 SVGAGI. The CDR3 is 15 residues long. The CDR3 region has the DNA TGTGCCAGCAGTTACGACAGCGCTCGCACAGATACGCAGTATTTT. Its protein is CASSYDSARTDTQYF.

The CDR3, as DNA: TGTGCCTGGGGGACAGGGACCATAACCGGGGAGCTGTTTTTT. It encodes CAWGTGTITGELFF. The chain joins TRBV30 to TRBJ2-2; TRBD1 aligns across 9 bases. Germline assignment: CDR1 GTSNPN and CDR2 SVGIG (reference sequence). The CDR3 contains 14 residues. J gave up 5 bases and V 5 bases, and 6 bases lay outside the gene matches.

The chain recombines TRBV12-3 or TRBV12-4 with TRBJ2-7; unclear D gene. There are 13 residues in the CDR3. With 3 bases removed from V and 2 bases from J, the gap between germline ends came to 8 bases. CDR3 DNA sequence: TGTGCCAGCAGTTTTGGGCAGGCCTACGAGCAGTACTTC. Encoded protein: CASSFGQAYEQYF.